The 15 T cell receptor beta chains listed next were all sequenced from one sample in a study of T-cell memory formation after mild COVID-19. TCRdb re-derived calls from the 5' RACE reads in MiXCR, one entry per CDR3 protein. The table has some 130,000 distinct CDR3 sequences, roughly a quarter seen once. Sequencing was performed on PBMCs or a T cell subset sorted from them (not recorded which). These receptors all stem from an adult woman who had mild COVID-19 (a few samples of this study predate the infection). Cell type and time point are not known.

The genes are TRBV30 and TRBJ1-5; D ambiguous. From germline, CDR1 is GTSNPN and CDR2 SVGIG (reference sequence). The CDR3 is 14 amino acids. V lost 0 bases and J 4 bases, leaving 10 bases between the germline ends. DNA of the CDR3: TGTGCCTGGAGTGTCGGTCGGGGAAATCAGCCCCAGCATTTT. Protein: CAWSVGRGNQPQHF. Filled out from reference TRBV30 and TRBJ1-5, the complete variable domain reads SQTIHQWPATLVQPVGSPLSLECTVEGTSNPNLYWYRQAAGRGLQLLFYSVGIGQISSEVPQNLSASRPQDRQFILSSKKLLLSDSGFYLCAWSVGRGNQPQHFGDGTRLSIL.

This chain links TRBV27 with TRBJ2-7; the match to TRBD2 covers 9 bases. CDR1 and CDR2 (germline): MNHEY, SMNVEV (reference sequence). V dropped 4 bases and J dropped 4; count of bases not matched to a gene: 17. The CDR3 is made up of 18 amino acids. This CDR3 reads CASSSASGIRTIVYEQYF. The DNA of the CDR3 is TGTGCCAGCAGTTCAGCTAGCGGGATCCGGACGATTGTTTACGAGCAGTACTTC.

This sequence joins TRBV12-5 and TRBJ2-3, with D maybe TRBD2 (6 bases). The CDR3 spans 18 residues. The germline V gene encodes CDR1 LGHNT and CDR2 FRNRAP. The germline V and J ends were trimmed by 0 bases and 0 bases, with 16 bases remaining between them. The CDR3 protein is CASGLVHSGDSSTDTQYF. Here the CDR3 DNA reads TGTGCTAGTGGTTTGGTACATTCGGGGGACTCTAGCACAGATACGCAGTATTTT.

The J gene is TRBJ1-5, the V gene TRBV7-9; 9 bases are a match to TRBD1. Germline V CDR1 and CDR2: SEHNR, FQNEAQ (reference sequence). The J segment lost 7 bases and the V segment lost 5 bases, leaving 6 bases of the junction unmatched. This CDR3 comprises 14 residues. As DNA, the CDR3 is TGTGCCAGCAGCCCGGGACAGGGATTACAGCCCCAGCATTTT. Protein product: CASSPGQGLQPQHF.

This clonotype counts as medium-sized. In DNA form, the CDR3 reads TGCAGTGCCGTGGGACTAGCGGTCTCCTACGAGCAGTACTTC. Translating it yields CSAVGLAVSYEQYF. This chain joins TRBV20-1 and TRBJ2-7; 11 bases agree with TRBD2. Germline V gene lookup returns CDR1 DFQATT and CDR2 SNEGSKA (reference sequence). The CDR3 is 14 amino acids. V dropped 6 bases and J dropped 0; count of bases not matched to a gene: 4.

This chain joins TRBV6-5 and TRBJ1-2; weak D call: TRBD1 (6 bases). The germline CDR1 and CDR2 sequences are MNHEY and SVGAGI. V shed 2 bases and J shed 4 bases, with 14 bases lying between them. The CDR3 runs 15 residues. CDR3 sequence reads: CASSYGQIPSYGYTF. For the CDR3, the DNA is TGTGCCAGCAGTTACGGACAGATCCCCTCCTATGGCTACACCTTC.

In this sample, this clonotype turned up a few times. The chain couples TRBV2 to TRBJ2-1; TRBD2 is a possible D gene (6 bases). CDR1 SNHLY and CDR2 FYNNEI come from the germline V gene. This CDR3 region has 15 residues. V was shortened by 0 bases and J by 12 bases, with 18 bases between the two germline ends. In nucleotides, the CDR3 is TGTGCCAGCAGTGAAGCGCTTGGGGTACTAGCCTCGCAGTTCTTC. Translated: CASSEALGVLASQFF. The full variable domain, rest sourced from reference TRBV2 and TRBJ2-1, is EPEVTQTPSHQVTQMGQEVILRCVPISNHLYFYWYRQILGQKVEFLVSFYNNEISEKSEIFDDQFSVERPDGSNFTLKIRSTKLEDSAMYFCASSEALGVLASQFFGPGTRLTVL.

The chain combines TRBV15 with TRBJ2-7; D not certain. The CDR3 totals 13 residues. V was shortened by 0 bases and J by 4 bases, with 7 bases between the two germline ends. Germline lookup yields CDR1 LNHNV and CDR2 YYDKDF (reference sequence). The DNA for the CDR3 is TGTGCCACCAGCAGAGATCGCGAATACGAGCAGTACTTC. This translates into CATSRDREYEQYF.

CDR3 bases: TGCAGCGTTGAGGGGCCACATGAGCAGTTCTTC. This gives the protein CSVEGPHEQFF. V and J are TRBV29-1 and TRBJ2-1; weak D call: TRBD1 (5 bases). Germline values: CDR1 SQVTM, CDR2 ANQGSEA. This CDR3 has 11 residues. Trimming removed 3 bases at V and 8 bases at J, with 8 bases between.

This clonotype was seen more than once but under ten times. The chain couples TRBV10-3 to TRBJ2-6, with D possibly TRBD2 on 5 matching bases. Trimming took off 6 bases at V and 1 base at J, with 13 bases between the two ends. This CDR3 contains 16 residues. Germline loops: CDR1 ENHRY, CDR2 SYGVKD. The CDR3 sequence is CAISGIYGSGANVLTF. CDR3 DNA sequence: TGTGCCATCAGCGGGATCTATGGTTCTGGGGCCAACGTCCTGACTTTC.

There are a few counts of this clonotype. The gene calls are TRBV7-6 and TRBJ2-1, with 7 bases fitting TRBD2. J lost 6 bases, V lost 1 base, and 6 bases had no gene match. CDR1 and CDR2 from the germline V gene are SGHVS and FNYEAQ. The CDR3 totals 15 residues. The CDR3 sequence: CASSLGSSGTNEQFF. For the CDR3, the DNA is TGTGCCAGCAGCTTAGGGTCAAGCGGGACCAATGAGCAGTTCTTC. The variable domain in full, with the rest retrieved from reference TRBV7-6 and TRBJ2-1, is GAGVSQSPRYKVTKRGQDVALRCDPISGHVSLYWYRQALGQGPEFLTYFNYEAQQDKSGLPNDRFSAERPEGSISTLTIQRTEQRDSAMYRCASSLGSSGTNEQFFGPGTRLTVL.

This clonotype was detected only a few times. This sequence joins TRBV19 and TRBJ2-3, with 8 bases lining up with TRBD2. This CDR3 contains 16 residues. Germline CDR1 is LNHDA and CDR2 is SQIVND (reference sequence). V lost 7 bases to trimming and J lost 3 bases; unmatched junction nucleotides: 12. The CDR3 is CASNNKREWITDTQYF. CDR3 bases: TGTGCCAGTAACAATAAGCGGGAGTGGATTACAGATACGCAGTATTTT.

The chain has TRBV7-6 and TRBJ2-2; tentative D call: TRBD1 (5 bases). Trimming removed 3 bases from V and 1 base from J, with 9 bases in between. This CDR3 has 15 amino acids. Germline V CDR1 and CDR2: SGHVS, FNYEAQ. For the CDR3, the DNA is TGTGCCAGCAGCTTGGACATGATGAACACCGGGGAGCTGTTTTTT. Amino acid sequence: CASSLDMMNTGELFF.

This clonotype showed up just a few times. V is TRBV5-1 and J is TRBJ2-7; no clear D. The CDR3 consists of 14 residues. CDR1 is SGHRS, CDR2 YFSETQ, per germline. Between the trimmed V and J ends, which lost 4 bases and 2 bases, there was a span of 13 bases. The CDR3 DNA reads TGCGCCAGCAGCCTTCCGGACGGAGCCTACGAGCAGTACTTC. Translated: CASSLPDGAYEQYF.

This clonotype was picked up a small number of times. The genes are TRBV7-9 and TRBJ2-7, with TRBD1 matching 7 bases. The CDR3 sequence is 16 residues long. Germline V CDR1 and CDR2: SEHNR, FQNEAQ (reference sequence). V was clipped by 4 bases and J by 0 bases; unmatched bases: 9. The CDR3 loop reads CASSSTDRERSYEQYF. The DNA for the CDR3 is TGTGCCAGCAGCTCCACAGACAGGGAACGCTCCTACGAGCAGTACTTC.